A single sample gave rise to the 17 T cell receptor beta chains below, sequenced in a study of molecular identifiers for immune sequencing clone quantification. TCRdb independently ran MiXCR on the PCR reads; one entry per CDR3 protein. The sample consists of some 100,000 distinct CDR3 sequences, roughly 34% of them appearing once. The sequenced sample consisted of naive CD8+ T cells from blood, with Jurkat cell RNA spiked in. Specified subset: FACS-sorted CD8+CD4-CCR7+CD45RA+ naive T cells. These receptors all come from a human donor in good health. Some libraries in this study had Jurkat cell RNA spiked in.

This clonotype was counted at least ten times. This chain uses TRBV6-5 with TRBJ2-5; the D gene is possibly TRBD1 (5 bases). In germline, CDR1 is MNHEY, CDR2 SVGAGI. The length of the CDR3 is 14 residues. Deletions cut 4 bases from V and 5 bases from J, with 14 bases between. The CDR3 here is CASSWVGATETQYF. CDR3 nucleotide sequence: TGTGCCAGCAGTTGGGTTGGGGCTACCGAGACCCAGTACTTC.

About this clonotype itself: Without the conserved terminal phenylalanine or tryptophan, this CDR3 likely stems from a read error. The rearrangement uses TRBV6-5 and TRBJ2-1; 13 positions match TRBD2. Germline values: CDR1 MNHEY, CDR2 SVGAGI. This CDR3 region has 13 residues. Losses at the gene ends were 6 bases for V and 7 bases for J; bases not matched to a gene: 0. The CDR3 sequence: CASRGLAGNEQFL. The DNA of the CDR3 is TGTGCCAGCAGGGGACTAGCGGGGAATGAGCAGTTCCTC.

The sample holds many counts of this clonotype. The rearrangement links TRBV28 to TRBJ2-5, with 11 bases aligning to TRBD1. The CDR3 spans 13 residues. Germline loops: CDR1 MDHEN, CDR2 SYDVKM. V gave up 8 bases and J gave up 4 bases; unmatched junction bases: 3. The CDR3 loop is CASLGQGVETQYF. CDR3 nucleotides: TGTGCCAGCCTGGGACAGGGGGTAGAGACCCAGTACTTC.

V gene TRBV7-2 combines with J gene TRBJ2-3; D remains unclear. V was clipped by 8 bases and J by 0 bases, with 18 bases between them. The CDR3 runs 16 residues. Per germline, CDR1 SGHTA and CDR2 FQGNSA. The CDR3: CASGPRAHTSTDTQYF. The CDR3 DNA sequence: TGTGCCAGCGGCCCCCGCGCGCATACTAGCACAGATACGCAGTATTTT. Variable domain in full (rest from reference TRBV7-2 and TRBJ2-3): GAGVSQSPSNKVTEKGKDVELRCDPISGHTALYWYRQSLGQGLEFLIYFQGNSAPDKSGLPSDRFSAERTGGSVSTLTIQRTQQEDSAVYLCASGPRAHTSTDTQYFGPGTRLTVL.

This clonotype occurred many times. This sequence joins TRBV29-1 and TRBJ1-1; maybe TRBD1 (6 bases). Per the germline V gene, CDR1 is SQVTM and CDR2 is ANQGSEA. This CDR3 region has 14 residues. V dropped 0 bases and J dropped 6 bases, with 14 bases sitting between them. The DNA of the CDR3 is TGCAGCGTTGAAGATCGGGGGCTTGGGGCTGAAGCTTTCTTT. The encoded protein is CSVEDRGLGAEAFF.

The sample holds many counts of this clonotype. The chain uses TRBV20-1 and TRBJ2-3, with D uncertain. Germline CDR1 reads DFQATT; CDR2 reads SNEGSKA (reference sequence). Trimming took 2 bases from V and 1 from J, leaving 10 bases between them. The length of the CDR3 is 14 residues. The CDR3 reads CSARREVRTDTQYF. DNA for the CDR3: TGCAGTGCTAGACGCGAGGTCCGCACAGATACGCAGTATTTT.

As concerns this clonotype: This may stem from a read error, because a much larger clone lies one nucleotide away. This chain joins TRBV9 and TRBJ2-7; weak D call: TRBD1 (5 bases). The V end was cut by 4 bases, the J end by 0 bases, with 23 bases between. Germline assignment: CDR1 SGDLS and CDR2 YYNGEE. This CDR3 spans 18 amino acids. The CDR3 reads CASSSPRTSSSRSYEQYF. The DNA of the CDR3 is TGTGCCAGCAGCTCACCGAGGACATCTTCAAGCCGCTCCTACGAGCAGTACTTC.

This clonotype was seen a few times. The junction and the germline gene differ at one end; a read error may be behind it. The rearrangement links TRBV7-9 to TRBJ2-2; D is perhaps TRBD2 (5 bases). This CDR3 has 11 amino acids. The germline V gene encodes CDR1 SEHNR and CDR2 FQNEAQ (reference sequence). The CDR3 DNA follows: TGTGCCAGCAGCCATACCGGGGAGCTGATTTTT. It codes for CASSHTGELIF.

This clonotype was seen many times. This CDR3 reads CSVAGTYQETQYF. In DNA form, the CDR3 reads TGCAGCGTTGCCGGGACGTACCAAGAGACCCAGTACTTC. The V gene is TRBV29-1, the J gene TRBJ2-5; D is perhaps TRBD1 or TRBD2 (5 bases each). Trimming took 4 bases from V and 0 from J, leaving 9 bases between them. The germline gives CDR1 SQVTM, CDR2 ANQGSEA. The CDR3 covers 13 residues.

In this sample, this clonotype turned up many times. The V call is TRBV3-1, the J call TRBJ1-1; no clear D gene. Trimming cost V 5 bases and J 6 bases, with 10 bases left between them. The CDR3 totals 12 residues. The V gene's germline CDR1 is LGHDT and CDR2 YNNKEL (reference sequence). The CDR3 reads CASSGLDAEAFF. The DNA for the CDR3 is TGTGCCAGCAGCGGTCTCGACGCTGAAGCTTTCTTT.

This clonotype was detected only a few times. The genes are TRBV2 and TRBJ2-3, with D tentatively TRBD1 (5 bases). This CDR3 spans 13 amino acids. Germline lookup yields CDR1 SNHLY and CDR2 FYNNEI. Deletions cut 6 bases from V and 6 bases from J, with 13 bases between. This chain's CDR3 is CASRGLVGDTQYF. As DNA, the CDR3 is TGTGCCAGCAGGGGGCTAGTTGGGGATACGCAGTATTTT.

About this clonotype itself: An end of the junction does not agree with germline; a read error may underlie this. The chain carries TRBV28 and TRBJ2-3; D ambiguous. The CDR3 is 16 amino acids. Germline CDR1 MDHEN, CDR2 SYDVKM. For the CDR3, the DNA is TGTGCCAGTAGCTGGGGAAGGCGGCCCGGCACAGATACGCAGAATTTT. This translates into CASSWGRRPGTDTQNF.

Worth noting for this clonotype: A much larger clone differs by one base, so this may be a read error. The chain joins TRBV15 to TRBJ2-4; D remains unclear. The CDR3 runs 12 residues. CDR1 is LNHNV and CDR2 is YYDKDF in the germline V gene (reference sequence). In DNA form, the CDR3 reads TGTGCCACCAGCAGTCCGGAAAACAATCAGTACTTC. It is translated as CATSSPENNQYF.

This clonotype was recorded many times. The chain links TRBV20-1 to TRBJ1-1; D not certain. Trimming took off 6 bases at V and 1 base at J, with 6 bases between the two ends. The CDR3 contains 11 residues. Per the germline V gene, CDR1 is DFQATT and CDR2 is SNEGSKA (reference sequence). The CDR3, as DNA: TGCAGTGCCGGGCCGAACACTGAAGCTTTCTTT. It specifies CSAGPNTEAFF.

V gene TRBV2 combines with J gene TRBJ2-3, with D perhaps matching TRBD2 (6 bases). Germline V gives CDR1 SNHLY, CDR2 FYNNEI. The CDR3 runs 16 residues. Between the trimmed V and J ends, which lost 6 bases and 5 bases, there was a span of 21 bases. Here the CDR3 DNA reads TGTGCCAGCAGAATTAGCAGCGGGCGGTCGGTAGATACGCAGTATTTT. Translating gives CASRISSGRSVDTQYF. Full variable domain (missing parts from reference TRBV2 and TRBJ2-3): EPEVTQTPSHQVTQMGQEVILRCVPISNHLYFYWYRQILGQKVEFLVSFYNNEISEKSEIFDDQFSVERPDGSNFTLKIRSTKLEDSAMYFCASRISSGRSVDTQYFGPGTRLTVL.

This chain joins TRBV4-3 and TRBJ1-3, with 9 positions matching TRBD1. Germline trimming cut 5 bases from V and 0 bases from J; bases unmatched to any gene: 8. The CDR3 sequence is 17 residues long. The germline gives CDR1 LGHNA, CDR2 YSLEER. The CDR3 loop reads CASSKLPGQGSGNTIYF. The CDR3 nucleotides read TGCGCCAGCAGCAAGCTTCCGGGACAGGGCTCTGGAAACACCATATATTTT.

This clonotype has a handful of counts. This chain joins TRBV6-5 and TRBJ2-1, with 7 nucleotides matching TRBD2. The CDR3 has 14 residues. The V gene's germline CDR1 is MNHEY and CDR2 SVGAGI. Trimming at V came to 2 bases and at J to 4 bases, leaving 2 bases not matched to a gene. The CDR3 reads CASSYRDYYNEQFF. In nucleotides, the CDR3 is TGTGCCAGCAGTTACCGGGACTATTACAATGAGCAGTTCTTC.